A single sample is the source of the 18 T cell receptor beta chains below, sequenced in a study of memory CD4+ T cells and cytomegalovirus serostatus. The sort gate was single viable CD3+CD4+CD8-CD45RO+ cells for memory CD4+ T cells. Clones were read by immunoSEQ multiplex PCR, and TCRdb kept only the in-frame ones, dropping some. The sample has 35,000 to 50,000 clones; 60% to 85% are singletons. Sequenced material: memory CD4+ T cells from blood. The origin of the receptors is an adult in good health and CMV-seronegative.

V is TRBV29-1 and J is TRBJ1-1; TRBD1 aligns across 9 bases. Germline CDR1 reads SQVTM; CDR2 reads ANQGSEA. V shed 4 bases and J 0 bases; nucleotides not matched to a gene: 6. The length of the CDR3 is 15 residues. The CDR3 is CSVADRGGVNTEAFF. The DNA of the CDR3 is TGCAGCGTTGCGGACAGGGGAGGGGTGAACACTGAAGCTTTCTTT.

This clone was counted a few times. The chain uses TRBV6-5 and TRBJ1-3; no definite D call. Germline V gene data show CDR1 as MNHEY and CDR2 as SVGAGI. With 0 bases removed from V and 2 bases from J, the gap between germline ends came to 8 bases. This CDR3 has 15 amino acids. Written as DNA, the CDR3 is TGTGCCAGCAGTTACTCGGAAGGGACTGGAAACACCATATATTTT. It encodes CASSYSEGTGNTIYF.

CDR3 coding DNA: TGTGCCAGCAGCACCGGGACAGGGTTCTCTGGGGCCAACGTCCTGACTTTC. Translated, it gives CASSTGTGFSGANVLTF. The chain carries TRBV7-9 and TRBJ2-6; 9 bases are shared with TRBD1. Germline V CDR1 and CDR2: SEHNR, FQNEAQ (reference sequence). V lost 5 bases to trimming and J lost 0 bases; unmatched junction nucleotides: 5. The CDR3 has 17 amino acids.

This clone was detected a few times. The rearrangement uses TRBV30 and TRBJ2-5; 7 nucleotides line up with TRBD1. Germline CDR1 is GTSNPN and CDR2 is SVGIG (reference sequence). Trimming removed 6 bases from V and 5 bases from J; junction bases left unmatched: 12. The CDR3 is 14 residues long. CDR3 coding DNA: TGTGCCTGCTCAATAAAGACAGGGCGGGAGACCCAGTACTTC. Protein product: CACSIKTGRETQYF.

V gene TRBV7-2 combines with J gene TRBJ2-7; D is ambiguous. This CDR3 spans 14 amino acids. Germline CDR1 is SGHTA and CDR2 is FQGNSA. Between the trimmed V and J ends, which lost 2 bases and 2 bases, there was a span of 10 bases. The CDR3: CASSLSPAAYEQYF. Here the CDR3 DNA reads TGTGCCAGCAGCTTATCGCCAGCCGCCTACGAGCAGTACTTC. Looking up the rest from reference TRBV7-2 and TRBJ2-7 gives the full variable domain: GAGVSQSPSNKVTEKGKDVELRCDPISGHTALYWYRQSLGQGLEFLIYFQGNSAPDKSGLPSDRFSAERTGGSVSTLTIQRTQQEDSAVYLCASSLSPAAYEQYFGPGTRLTVT.

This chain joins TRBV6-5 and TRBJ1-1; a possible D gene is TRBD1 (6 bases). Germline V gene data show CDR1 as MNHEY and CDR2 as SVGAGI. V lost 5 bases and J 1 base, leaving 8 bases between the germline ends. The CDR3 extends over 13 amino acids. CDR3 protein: CASSIQGNTEAFF. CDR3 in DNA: TGTGCCAGCAGTATACAGGGGAACACTGAAGCTTTCTTT.

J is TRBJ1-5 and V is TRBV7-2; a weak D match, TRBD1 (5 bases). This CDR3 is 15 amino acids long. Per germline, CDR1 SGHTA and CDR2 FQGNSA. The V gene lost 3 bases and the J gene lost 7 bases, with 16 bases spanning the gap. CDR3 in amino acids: CASSLSGTSTQPQHF. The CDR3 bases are TGTGCCAGCAGCTTGTCCGGGACCAGTACACAGCCCCAGCATTTT.

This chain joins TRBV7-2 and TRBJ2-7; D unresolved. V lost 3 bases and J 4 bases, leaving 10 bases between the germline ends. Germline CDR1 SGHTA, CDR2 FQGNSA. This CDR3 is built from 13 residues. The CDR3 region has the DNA TGTGCCAGCAGCTTCCTGATGGGATACGAGCAGTACTTC. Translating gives CASSFLMGYEQYF.

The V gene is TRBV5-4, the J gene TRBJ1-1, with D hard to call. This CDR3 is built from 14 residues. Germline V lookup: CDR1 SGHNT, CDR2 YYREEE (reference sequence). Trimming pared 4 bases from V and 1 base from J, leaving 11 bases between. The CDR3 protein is CASSIGRQNTEAFF. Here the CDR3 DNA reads TGTGCCAGCAGCATAGGACGCCAGAACACTGAAGCTTTCTTT.

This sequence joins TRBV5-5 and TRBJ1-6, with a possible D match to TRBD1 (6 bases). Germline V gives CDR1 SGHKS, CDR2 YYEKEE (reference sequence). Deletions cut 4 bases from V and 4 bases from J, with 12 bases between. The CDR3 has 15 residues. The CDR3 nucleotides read TGTGCCAGCAGCAATCCGGGACAATATAATTCACCCCTCCACTTT. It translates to CASSNPGQYNSPLHF.

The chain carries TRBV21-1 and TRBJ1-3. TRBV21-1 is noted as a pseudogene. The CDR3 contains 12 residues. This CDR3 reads CASSKGGDTIYF. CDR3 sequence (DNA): TGTGCCAGCAGCAAGGGAGGAGACACCATATATTTT.

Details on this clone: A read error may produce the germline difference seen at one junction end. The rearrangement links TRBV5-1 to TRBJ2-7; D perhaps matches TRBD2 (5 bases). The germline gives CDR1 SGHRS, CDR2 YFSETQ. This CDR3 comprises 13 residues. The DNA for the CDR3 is TGCGCCAGCAGCTTGGACCTAGCTACATCTCTCTTCTTC. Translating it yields CASSLDLATSLFF. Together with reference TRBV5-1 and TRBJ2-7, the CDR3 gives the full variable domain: KAGVTQTPRYLIKTRGQQVTLSCSPISGHRSVSWYQQTPGQGLQFLFEYFSETQRNKGNFPGRFSGRQFSNSRSEMNVSTLELGDSALYLCASSLDLATSLFFGPGTRLTVT.

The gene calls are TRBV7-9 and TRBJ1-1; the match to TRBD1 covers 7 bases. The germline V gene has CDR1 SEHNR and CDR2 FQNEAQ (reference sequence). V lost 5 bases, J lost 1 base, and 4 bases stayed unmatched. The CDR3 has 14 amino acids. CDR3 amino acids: CASSKRTGNTEAFF. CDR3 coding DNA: TGTGCCAGCAGCAAAAGGACAGGGAACACTGAAGCTTTCTTT.

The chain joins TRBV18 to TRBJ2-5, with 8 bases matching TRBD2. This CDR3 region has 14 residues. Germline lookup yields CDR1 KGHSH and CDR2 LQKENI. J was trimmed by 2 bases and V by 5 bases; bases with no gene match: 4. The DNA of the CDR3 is TGTGCCAGCTCAGGAAGCGGGGGACAAGAGACCCAGTACTTC. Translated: CASSGSGGQETQYF.

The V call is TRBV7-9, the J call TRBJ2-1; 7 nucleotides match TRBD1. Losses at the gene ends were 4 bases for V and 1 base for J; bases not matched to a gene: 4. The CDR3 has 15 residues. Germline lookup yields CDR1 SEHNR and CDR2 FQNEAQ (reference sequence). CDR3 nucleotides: TGTGCCAGCAGCTCACACAGGGGTTCCTACAATGAGCAGTTCTTC. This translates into CASSSHRGSYNEQFF.

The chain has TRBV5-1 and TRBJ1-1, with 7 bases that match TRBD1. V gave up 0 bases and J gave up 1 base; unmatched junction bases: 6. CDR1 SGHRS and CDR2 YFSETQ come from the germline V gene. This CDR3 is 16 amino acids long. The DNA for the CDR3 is TGCGCCAGCAGCTTGGCCGCAGGGGGAGAGAACACTGAAGCTTTCTTT. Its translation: CASSLAAGGENTEAFF. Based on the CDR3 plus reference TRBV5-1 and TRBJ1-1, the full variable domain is KAGVTQTPRYLIKTRGQQVTLSCSPISGHRSVSWYQQTPGQGLQFLFEYFSETQRNKGNFPGRFSGRQFSNSRSEMNVSTLELGDSALYLCASSLAAGGENTEAFFGQGTRLTVV.

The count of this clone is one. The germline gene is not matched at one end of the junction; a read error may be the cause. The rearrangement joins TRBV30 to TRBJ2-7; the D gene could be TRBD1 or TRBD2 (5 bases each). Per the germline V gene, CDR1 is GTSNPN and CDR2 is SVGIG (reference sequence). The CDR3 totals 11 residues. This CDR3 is CAWSDRDRTDF. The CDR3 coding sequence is TGTGCCTGGAGTGACCGGGACCGGACCGACTTC.

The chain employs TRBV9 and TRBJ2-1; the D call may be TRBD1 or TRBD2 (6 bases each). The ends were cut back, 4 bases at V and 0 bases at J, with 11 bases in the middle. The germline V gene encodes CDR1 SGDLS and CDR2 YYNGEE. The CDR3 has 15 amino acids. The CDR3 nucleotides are TGTGCCAGCAGCCTAGGGGGGAACTCCTACAATGAGCAGTTCTTC. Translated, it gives CASSLGGNSYNEQFF. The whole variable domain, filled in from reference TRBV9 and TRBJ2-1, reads DSGVTQTPKHLITATGQRVTLRCSPRSGDLSVYWYQQSLDQGLQFLIQYYNGEERAKGNILERFSAQQFPDLHSELNLSSLELGDSALYFCASSLGGNSYNEQFFGPGTRLTVL.